The clone carrying this TCR beta chain showed up just a few times. Its antigen is unknown. V lost 4 bases, J lost 8 bases, and 15 bases lay in between. CDR1 and CDR2 (germline): SGHNT, YYREEE (reference sequence). CDR3 length equals 14 residues. This sample was included in a study of beta chain features in type 1 diabetes. Points from the study as a whole: Shortening that was moderate but significant affected the TCRB CDR3s of Type 1 diabetes patients in all four CD4+ subsets.

Since all of the isolated RNA was reverse transcribed, expressed TCRB transcripts were what got sequenced. Samples of naive, central memory and regulatory T cells yielded a mean of about 3.4 million reads. The protocol was immunoSEQ multiplex PCR, while the TCRdb copy is restricted to in-frame clones and leaves out a portion. The sample contains 900,000 or so clones, roughly 15% of which appear only once. The sequenced sample consisted of naive CD4+ T cells from blood. The receptor was derived from a woman aged 18 to 35 in good health. The rearrangement joins TRBV5-4 to TRBJ1-4, with D possibly being TRBD1 (6 bases). The CDR3: CASSQTGAGEKLFF. The CDR3 DNA sequence: TGTGCCAGCAGCCAGACGGGGGCCGGGGAAAAACTGTTTTTT.